This T cell receptor (beta chain) was captured in a study of blood T cell repertoires in COVID-19. The CDR3 spans 13 residues. Trimming left V 3 bases short and J 6 bases short, with 11 bases between. The germline V gene encodes CDR1 MNHNS and CDR2 SASEGT. Sequencing used immunoSEQ multiplex PCR; TCRdb keeps in-frame clones, though not all of them. The repertoire consists of 190,000 or so clones, with 87% occurring once and the leading ten covering over 9%. The TCR comes from a man younger than 35 with acute COVID-19. This chain uses TRBV6-1 with TRBJ1-2; weak D call: TRBD1 (6 bases). Specimen: PBMCs or T cells enriched from blood (not recorded which). CDR3 in amino acids: CASSDRGEDGYTF. The CDR3 DNA is TGTGCCAGCAGTGACAGGGGTGAGGATGGCTACACCTTC.